The 21 T cell receptor beta chains below were found in one sample sequenced in a study of cytomegalovirus exposure and HLA in healthy donors. A multiplex PCR was run with 60 Vbeta primers and 13 Jbeta primers. Some clones are missing from TCRdb's copy, which holds only in-frame ones; the method was immunoSEQ multiplex PCR. Of approximately 140,000 clones in the sample, 82% were seen once. What was sequenced was PBMCs. These receptor sequences come from a male donor in good health and CMV-seronegative.

The V and J genes are TRBV7-9 and TRBJ1-1, with D unclear. Germline lookup yields CDR1 SEHNR and CDR2 FQNEAQ (reference sequence). The germline V and J ends were trimmed by 3 bases and 0 bases, with 8 bases remaining between them. CDR3 length: 14 residues. This chain's CDR3 is CASSFGGLNTEAFF. The CDR3 region has the DNA TGTGCCAGCAGCTTTGGCGGCTTGAACACTGAAGCTTTCTTT. The full variable domain, its missing parts supplied by reference TRBV7-9 and TRBJ1-1, is DTGVSQNPRHKITKRGQNVTFRCDPISEHNRLYWYRQTLGQGPEFLTYFQNEAQLEKSRLLSDRFSAERPKGSFSTLEIQRTEQGDSAMYLCASSFGGLNTEAFFGQGTRLTVV.

The V call is TRBV7-9, the J call TRBJ2-7, with D possibly TRBD2 on 6 matching bases. The germline V and J ends were trimmed by 6 bases and 3 bases, with 18 bases remaining between them. The CDR3 consists of 15 residues. Germline-derived CDR1 and CDR2 are SEHNR and FQNEAQ (reference sequence). The CDR3 loop is CASRVASNGSYEQYF. The DNA for the CDR3 is TGTGCCAGCAGAGTTGCTTCGAACGGGAGCTACGAGCAGTACTTC. The whole variable domain, remainder taken from reference TRBV7-9 and TRBJ2-7, is DTGVSQNPRHKITKRGQNVTFRCDPISEHNRLYWYRQTLGQGPEFLTYFQNEAQLEKSRLLSDRFSAERPKGSFSTLEIQRTEQGDSAMYLCASRVASNGSYEQYFGPGTRLTVT.

J is TRBJ2-7 and V is TRBV19; 9 bases align to TRBD2. V dropped 10 bases and J dropped 5; count of bases not matched to a gene: 12. CDR3 length: 14 amino acids. Germline V gives CDR1 LNHDA, CDR2 SQIVND (reference sequence). The CDR3 DNA follows: TGTGCCACCTCGGGACTAGCCCGTGTCCACGAGCAGTACTTC. It is translated as CATSGLARVHEQYF. The whole variable domain, remainder taken from reference TRBV19 and TRBJ2-7, is DGGITQSPKYLFRKEGQNVTLSCEQNLNHDAMYWYRQDPGQGLRLIYYSQIVNDFQKGDIAEGYSVSREKKESFPLTVTSAQKNPTAFYLCATSGLARVHEQYFGPGTRLTVT.

V gene TRBV7-2 combines with J gene TRBJ2-2, with TRBD1 matching over 7 bases. The CDR3 extends over 15 amino acids. CDR1 SGHTA and CDR2 FQGNSA come from the germline V gene. Losses at the gene ends were 2 bases for V and 4 bases for J; bases not matched to a gene: 4. CDR3 region: CASSLTGTATGELFF. In nucleotides, the CDR3 is TGTGCCAGCAGCTTAACCGGGACAGCCACCGGGGAGCTGTTTTTT.

This clone has just one count. An end of the junction does not agree with germline; a read error may underlie this. The J gene is TRBJ2-4, the V gene TRBV5-6; TRBD2 matches at 10 bases. The CDR3 totals 13 residues. Germline CDR1 is SGHDT and CDR2 is YYEEEE. CDR3 amino acids: CASNPPSGSGRDF. The CDR3 DNA reads TGTGCCAGCAACCCGCCTAGCGGGAGTGGGAGGGACTTC.

V usage is TRBV27 and J usage is TRBJ2-7; 10 positions match TRBD1. V shed 6 bases and J 2 bases; nucleotides not matched to a gene: 4. Germline CDR1 is MNHEY and CDR2 is SMNVEV (reference sequence). CDR3 length: 14 residues. The CDR3: CASSRTGGPYEQYF. The CDR3 nucleotides are TGTGCCAGCAGCCGGACAGGGGGACCCTACGAGCAGTACTTC.

As for this clone: The same CDR3 can be traced to other DNA sequences in this sample. CDR3 DNA sequence: TGTGCCAGCAGTCTAGGACAGAGCTATGGCTACACCTTC. Amino acids: CASSLGQSYGYTF. The rearrangement links TRBV27 to TRBJ1-2; D perhaps matches TRBD1 (6 bases). The V gene lost 5 bases and the J gene lost 4 bases, with 11 bases spanning the gap. The CDR3 is 13 residues long. CDR1 is MNHEY, CDR2 SMNVEV, per germline (reference sequence).

The chain uses TRBV7-8 and TRBJ1-1, with 9 bases identical to TRBD1. The CDR3 runs 14 residues. The V and J ends lost 5 bases and 7 bases, in that order; junction bases with no gene match: 8. Germline CDR1 and CDR2: SGHVS and FQNEAQ. As DNA, the CDR3 is TGTGCCAGCAGCCAGGACAGGGGAGGGGATGAAGCTTTCTTT. Encoded protein: CASSQDRGGDEAFF.

The chain joins TRBV6-6 to TRBJ2-1; D is uncertain. The ends were cut back, 2 bases at V and 12 bases at J, with 20 bases in the middle. The CDR3 contains 15 residues. Germline V gene data show CDR1 as MNHNY and CDR2 as SVGAGI (reference sequence). The CDR3 loop reads CASSYLPGPMSWQFF. CDR3 DNA: TGTGCCAGCAGTTACCTCCCGGGTCCAATGAGTTGGCAGTTCTTC.

Only one count was recorded for this clone. This chain connects TRBV6-5 to TRBJ1-5; D perhaps matches TRBD1 (5 bases). The CDR3 sequence is 13 residues long. V was shortened by 3 bases and J by 6 bases, with 9 bases between the two germline ends. From germline, CDR1 is MNHEY and CDR2 SVGAGI. The CDR3, as DNA: TGTGCCAGCAGTTATGGCGGGGGTCAGCCCCAGCATTTT. It specifies CASSYGGGQPQHF.

This chain uses TRBV7-2 with TRBJ2-3; D gene uncertain. Germline assignment: CDR1 SGHTA and CDR2 FQGNSA. CDR3 length equals 14 residues. Trimming removed 4 bases at V and 3 bases at J, with 11 bases between. The CDR3 is CASSSVLRTDTQYF. CDR3 bases: TGTGCCAGCAGCTCCGTACTTCGAACAGATACGCAGTATTTT.

The CDR3 is CASRDTGVSGANVLTF. The CDR3 nucleotides are TGCGCCAGCAGAGATACAGGCGTCTCTGGGGCCAACGTCCTGACTTTC. The V and J genes are TRBV5-1 and TRBJ2-6, with D possibly TRBD1 on 5 matching bases. The ends were cut back, 5 bases at V and 0 bases at J, with 12 bases in the middle. CDR1 is SGHRS, CDR2 YFSETQ, per germline. The CDR3 sequence is 16 residues long.

The chain uses TRBV7-9 and TRBJ2-7; D is perhaps TRBD2 (6 bases). The V gene's germline CDR1 is SEHNR and CDR2 FQNEAQ (reference sequence). V gave up 3 bases and J gave up 4 bases, with 13 bases separating them. The CDR3 covers 14 residues. CDR3 in amino acids: CASSFTGVPYEQYF. CDR3 nucleotides: TGTGCCAGCAGCTTTACGGGGGTTCCGTACGAGCAGTACTTC.

The rearrangement uses TRBV28 and TRBJ2-1; a weak D match, TRBD1 (5 bases). Deletions cut 5 bases from V and 9 bases from J, with 14 bases between. This CDR3 has 13 amino acids. Germline loops: CDR1 MDHEN, CDR2 SYDVKM. CDR3 amino acids: CASSPNQGGEQFF. CDR3 in DNA: TGTGCCAGCAGTCCGAATCAGGGCGGTGAGCAGTTCTTC. Using reference TRBV28 and TRBJ2-1 for the parts outside the CDR3, the full variable domain is DVKVTQSSRYLVKRTGEKVFLECVQDMDHENMFWYRQDPGLGLRLIYFSYDVKMKEKGDIPEGYSVSREKKERFSLILESASTNQTSMYLCASSPNQGGEQFFGPGTRLTVL.

V is TRBV4-1 and J is TRBJ2-2, with 7 bases aligning to TRBD1. The germline gives CDR1 MGHRA, CDR2 YSYEKL. The CDR3 extends over 19 amino acids. Trimming took 3 bases from V and 0 from J; bases not matched to a gene: 13. The CDR3 DNA is TGCGCCAGCAGCCACGATTGGGACAGCAAAAAACCGAACACCGGGGAGCTGTTTTTT. Protein sequence: CASSHDWDSKKPNTGELFF.

This clone came up a few times. The rearrangement joins TRBV28 to TRBJ2-1; D perhaps matches TRBD1 (6 bases). This CDR3 contains 14 residues. The V gene lost 2 bases and the J gene lost 10 bases, with 15 bases spanning the gap. From germline, CDR1 is MDHEN and CDR2 SYDVKM. The CDR3 bases are TGTGCCAGCAGTTTAACCCCACAGGGCAGAGAGCAGTTCTTC. Residues: CASSLTPQGREQFF.

This sequence joins TRBV19 and TRBJ2-1; TRBD1 aligns across 8 bases. The CDR3 spans 12 residues. Losses at the gene ends were 6 bases for V and 8 bases for J; bases not matched to a gene: 3. Germline loops: CDR1 LNHDA, CDR2 SQIVND (reference sequence). This CDR3 reads CASSPTGDEQFF. CDR3 DNA: TGTGCCAGTAGCCCGACAGGGGATGAGCAGTTCTTC. The entire variable domain, with the rest obtained from reference TRBV19 and TRBJ2-1, is as follows: DGGITQSPKYLFRKEGQNVTLSCEQNLNHDAMYWYRQDPGQGLRLIYYSQIVNDFQKGDIAEGYSVSREKKESFPLTVTSAQKNPTAFYLCASSPTGDEQFFGPGTRLTVL.

The chain is built from TRBV29-1 and TRBJ2-3, with 7 bases identical to TRBD2. This CDR3 is 15 amino acids long. V lost 0 bases to trimming and J lost 3 bases; unmatched junction nucleotides: 6. Germline CDR1 and CDR2: SQVTM and ANQGSEA. The CDR3 region is CSVEDAGERTDTQYF. DNA of the CDR3: TGCAGCGTTGAAGATGCGGGGGAGCGGACAGATACGCAGTATTTT.

This clone was seen once. This chain links TRBV14 with TRBJ1-2; a possible D gene is TRBD1 (5 bases). The CDR3 contains 13 residues. With 1 base removed from V and 5 bases from J, the gap between germline ends came to 8 bases. Germline values: CDR1 SGHDN, CDR2 FVKESK. CDR3 bases: TGTGCCAGCAGCCAAGTGGGGGGGTATGGCTACACCTTC. This encodes CASSQVGGYGYTF.

The CDR3 reads CASSGGPAGLSDIQYF. Here the CDR3 DNA reads TGTGCCAGCAGCGGGGGGCCAGCGGGATTGTCGGACATTCAGTACTTC. The chain joins TRBV5-6 to TRBJ2-4, with a weak D call TRBD2 (7 bases). This CDR3 contains 16 residues. CDR1 is SGHDT, CDR2 YYEEEE, per germline. Trimming removed 4 bases at V and 8 bases at J, with 22 bases between.

The rearrangement joins TRBV6-5 to TRBJ1-2; D unresolved. This CDR3 contains 13 residues. Germline V gene lookup returns CDR1 MNHEY and CDR2 SVGAGI. Trimming shortened V by 6 bases and J by 3 bases, and 11 bases separated the two germline ends. The DNA for the CDR3 is TGTGCCAGCAGCCTGGAGGAGGACTATGGCTACACCTTC. This sequence encodes CASSLEEDYGYTF.